The following is a T cell receptor (beta chain) sequence with its context. Its antigen is not identified. This specimen comes from a study of cytomegalovirus exposure and HLA in healthy donors. General study findings and limits: Later analysis demonstrated an association between a missense DCLRE1C variant and TCR beta V- and J-gene trimming. Through in vitro validation, three CMV-associated chains were shown to be specific for CMV antigens. Per a later analysis, HLA-associated TCR beta chains showed more clonal expansion than other, equally common TCR beta chains.

Use of 60 Vbeta and 13 Jbeta primers characterized the PCR. TCRdb's table, derived via immunoSEQ multiplex PCR, lists solely in-frame clones and lacks some. The sample has over 150,000 clones, approximately 80% seen once. The clonotype originates from a woman aged 40-49 years in good health and CMV-seropositive. Input material: PBMCs.

For the CDR3, the DNA is TGTGCCAGCAGCAGTGGCGGGGGGGCTTACAATGAGCAGTTCTTC. This sequence encodes CASSSGGGAYNEQFF. The chain employs TRBV7-9 and TRBJ2-1; TRBD2 matches 9 bases. CDR1 is SEHNR and CDR2 is FQNEAQ in the germline V gene (reference sequence). V shed 5 bases, J shed 4 bases, and the junction held 6 bases outside the gene matches. The CDR3 runs 15 residues.